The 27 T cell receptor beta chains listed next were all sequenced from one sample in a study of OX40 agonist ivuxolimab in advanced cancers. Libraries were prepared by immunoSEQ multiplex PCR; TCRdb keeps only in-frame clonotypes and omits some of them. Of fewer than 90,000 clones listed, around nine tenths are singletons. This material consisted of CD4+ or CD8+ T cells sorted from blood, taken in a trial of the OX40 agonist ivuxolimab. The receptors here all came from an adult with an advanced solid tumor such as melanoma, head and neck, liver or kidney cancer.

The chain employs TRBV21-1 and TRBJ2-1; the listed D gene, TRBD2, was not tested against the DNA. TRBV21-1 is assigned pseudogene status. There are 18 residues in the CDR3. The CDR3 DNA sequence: TGTGCCAGCAGCAAAGCAGCCCGGGAGGGTCCGCGTCGTCATGAGCAGTTCTTC. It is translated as CASSKAAREGPRRHEQFF.

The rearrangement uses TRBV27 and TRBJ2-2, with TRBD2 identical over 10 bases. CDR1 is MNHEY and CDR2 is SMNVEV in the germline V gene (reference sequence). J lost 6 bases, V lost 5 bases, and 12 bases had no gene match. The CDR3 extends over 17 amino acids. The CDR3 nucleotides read TGTGCCAGCAGTAGGTTAGCGGGGGGCCGGGCGTCCGGGGAGCTGTTTTTT. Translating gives CASSRLAGGRASGELFF.

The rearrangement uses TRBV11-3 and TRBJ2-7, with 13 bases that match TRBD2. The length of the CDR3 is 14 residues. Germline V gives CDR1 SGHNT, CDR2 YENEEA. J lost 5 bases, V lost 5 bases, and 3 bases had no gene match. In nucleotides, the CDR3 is TGTGCCAGCAGCACTAGCGGGGGGGCTCACGAGCAGTACTTC. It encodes CASSTSGGAHEQYF.

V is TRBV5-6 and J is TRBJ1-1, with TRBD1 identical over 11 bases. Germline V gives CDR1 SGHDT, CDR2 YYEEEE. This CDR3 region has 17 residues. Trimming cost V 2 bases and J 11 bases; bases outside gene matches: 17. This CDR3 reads CASSFSTGTGGDGMAFF. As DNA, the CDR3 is TGTGCCAGCAGCTTTTCCACGGGGACAGGGGGAGATGGGATGGCTTTCTTT.

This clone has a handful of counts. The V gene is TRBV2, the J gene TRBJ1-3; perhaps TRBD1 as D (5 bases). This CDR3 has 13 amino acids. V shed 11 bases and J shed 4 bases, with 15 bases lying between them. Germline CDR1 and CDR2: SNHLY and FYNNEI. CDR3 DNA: TGTGCCCGGGGGGGAACTACCGGAAACACCATATATTTT. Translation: CARGGTTGNTIYF.

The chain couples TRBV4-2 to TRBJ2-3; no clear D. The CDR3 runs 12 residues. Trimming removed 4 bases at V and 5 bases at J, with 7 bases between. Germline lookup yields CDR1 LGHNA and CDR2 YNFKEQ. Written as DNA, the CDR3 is TGTGCCAGCAGCCCGAACAGAGATACGCAGTATTTT. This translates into CASSPNRDTQYF.

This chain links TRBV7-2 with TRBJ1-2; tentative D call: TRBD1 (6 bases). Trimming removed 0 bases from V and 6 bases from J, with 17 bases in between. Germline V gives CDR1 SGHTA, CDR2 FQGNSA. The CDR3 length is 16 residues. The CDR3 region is CASSLAGGHLGNGYTF. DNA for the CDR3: TGTGCCAGCAGCTTAGCAGGGGGGCATTTGGGAAATGGCTACACCTTC.

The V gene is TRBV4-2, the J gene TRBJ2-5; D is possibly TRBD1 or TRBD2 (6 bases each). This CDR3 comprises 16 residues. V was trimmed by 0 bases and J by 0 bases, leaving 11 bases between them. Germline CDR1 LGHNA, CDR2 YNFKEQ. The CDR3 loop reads CASSQDTGGDQETQYF. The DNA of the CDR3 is TGTGCCAGCAGCCAAGATACCGGGGGCGACCAAGAGACCCAGTACTTC.

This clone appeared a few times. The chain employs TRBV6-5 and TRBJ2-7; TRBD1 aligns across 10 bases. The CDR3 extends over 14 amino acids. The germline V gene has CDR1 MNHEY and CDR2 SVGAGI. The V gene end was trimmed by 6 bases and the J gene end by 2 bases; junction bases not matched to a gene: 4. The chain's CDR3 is CASRPGTGAYEQYV. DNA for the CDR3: TGTGCCAGCAGGCCGGGGACAGGGGCCTACGAGCAGTACGTC.

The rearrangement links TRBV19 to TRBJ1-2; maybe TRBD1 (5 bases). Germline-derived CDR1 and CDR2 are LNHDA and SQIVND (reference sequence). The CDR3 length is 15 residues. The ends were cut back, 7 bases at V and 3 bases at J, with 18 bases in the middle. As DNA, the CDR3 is TGTGCCAGTAAACTCTCCTCCGGGGGGGACTATGGCTACACCTTC. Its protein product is CASKLSSGGDYGYTF. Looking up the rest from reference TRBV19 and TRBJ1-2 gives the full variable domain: DGGITQSPKYLFRKEGQNVTLSCEQNLNHDAMYWYRQDPGQGLRLIYYSQIVNDFQKGDIAEGYSVSREKKESFPLTVTSAQKNPTAFYLCASKLSSGGDYGYTFGSGTRLTVV.

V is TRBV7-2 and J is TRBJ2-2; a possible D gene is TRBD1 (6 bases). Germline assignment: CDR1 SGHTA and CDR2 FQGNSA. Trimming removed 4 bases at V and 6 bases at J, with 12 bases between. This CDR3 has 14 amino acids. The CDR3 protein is CASSSQQGSGELFF. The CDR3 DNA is TGTGCCAGCAGCTCACAACAGGGATCCGGGGAGCTGTTTTTT.

The CDR3 loop reads CASSRGPLGELFF. As DNA, the CDR3 is TGTGCCAGCAGCCGTGGGCCTCTCGGGGAGCTGTTTTTT. This sequence joins TRBV11-1 and TRBJ2-2, with D unclear. Germline V gives CDR1 SGHAT, CDR2 FQDESV (reference sequence). V dropped 5 bases and J dropped 7 bases, with 11 bases sitting between them. CDR3 length equals 13 residues.

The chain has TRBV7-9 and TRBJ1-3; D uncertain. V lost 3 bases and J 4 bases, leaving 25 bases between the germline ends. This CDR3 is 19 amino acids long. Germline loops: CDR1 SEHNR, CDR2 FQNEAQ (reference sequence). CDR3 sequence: CASSFLRPGSRSGGNTIYF. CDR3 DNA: TGTGCCAGCAGCTTCTTGAGACCCGGGTCCCGATCGGGGGGAAACACCATATATTTT.

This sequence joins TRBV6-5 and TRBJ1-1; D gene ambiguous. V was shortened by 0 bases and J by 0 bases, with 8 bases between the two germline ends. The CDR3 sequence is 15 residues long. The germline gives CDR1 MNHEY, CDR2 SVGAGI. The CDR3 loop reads CASSYSLWVNTEAFF. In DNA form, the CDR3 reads TGTGCCAGCAGTTACTCGCTATGGGTGAACACTGAAGCTTTCTTT.

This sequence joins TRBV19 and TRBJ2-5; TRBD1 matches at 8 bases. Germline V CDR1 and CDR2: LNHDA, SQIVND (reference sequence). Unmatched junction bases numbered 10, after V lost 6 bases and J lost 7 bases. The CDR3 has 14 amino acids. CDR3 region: CASSSDRVLGTQYF. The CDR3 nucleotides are TGTGCCAGTAGCTCGGACAGGGTTCTTGGGACCCAGTACTTC.

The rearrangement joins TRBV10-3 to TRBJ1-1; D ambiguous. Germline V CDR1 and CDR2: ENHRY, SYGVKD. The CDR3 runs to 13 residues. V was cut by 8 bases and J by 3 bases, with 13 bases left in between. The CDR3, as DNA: TGTGCCATCCGAACCTCCCGAGACACTGAAGCTTTCTTT. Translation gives CAIRTSRDTEAFF.

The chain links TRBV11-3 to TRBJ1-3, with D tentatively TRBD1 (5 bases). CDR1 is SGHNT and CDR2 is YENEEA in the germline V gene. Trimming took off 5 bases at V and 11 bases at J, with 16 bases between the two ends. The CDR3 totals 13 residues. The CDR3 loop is CASSPAGQGPIYF. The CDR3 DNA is TGTGCCAGCAGCCCAGCGGGCCAGGGCCCCATATATTTT. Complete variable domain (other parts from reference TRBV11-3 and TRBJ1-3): EAGVVQSPRYKIIEKKQPVAFWCNPISGHNTLYWYLQNLGQGPELLIRYENEEAVDDSQLPKDRFSAERLKGVDSTLKIQPAELGDSAVYLCASSPAGQGPIYFGEGSWLTVV.

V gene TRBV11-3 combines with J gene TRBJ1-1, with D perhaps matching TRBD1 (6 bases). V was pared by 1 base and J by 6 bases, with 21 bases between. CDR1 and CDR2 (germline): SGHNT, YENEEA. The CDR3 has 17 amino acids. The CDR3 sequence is CASSLVETGQMGAEAFF. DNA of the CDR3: TGTGCCAGCAGCTTAGTAGAGACAGGCCAAATGGGGGCTGAAGCTTTCTTT.

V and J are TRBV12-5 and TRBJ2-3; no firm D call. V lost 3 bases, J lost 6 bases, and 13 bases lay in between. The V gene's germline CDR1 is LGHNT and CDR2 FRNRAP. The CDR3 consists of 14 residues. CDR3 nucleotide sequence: TGTGCTAGTGGTTTAGGGTCCGCTCGGGATACGCAGTATTTT. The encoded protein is CASGLGSARDTQYF.

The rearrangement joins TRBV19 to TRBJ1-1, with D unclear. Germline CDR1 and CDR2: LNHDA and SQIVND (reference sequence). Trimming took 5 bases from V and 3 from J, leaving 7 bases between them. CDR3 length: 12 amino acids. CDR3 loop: CASSVRHTEAFF. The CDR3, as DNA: TGTGCCAGTAGTGTGCGGCACACTGAAGCTTTCTTT.

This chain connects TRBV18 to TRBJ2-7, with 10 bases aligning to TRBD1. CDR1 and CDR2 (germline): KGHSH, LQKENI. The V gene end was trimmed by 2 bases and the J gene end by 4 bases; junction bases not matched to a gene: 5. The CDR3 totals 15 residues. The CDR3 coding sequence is TGTGCCAGCTCACCAGGGGACAGGGGAGCGTACGAGCAGTACGTC. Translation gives CASSPGDRGAYEQYV.

The CDR3 sequence: CATSTQLSGSYEQYV. DNA for the CDR3: TGTGCCACCAGCACACAACTTTCGGGGTCCTACGAGCAGTACGTC. V usage is TRBV15 and J usage is TRBJ2-7; possible D gene TRBD2, 5 bases. Germline-derived CDR1 and CDR2 are LNHNV and YYDKDF (reference sequence). The CDR3 is 15 amino acids. V gave up 4 bases and J gave up 1 base, with 14 bases separating them.

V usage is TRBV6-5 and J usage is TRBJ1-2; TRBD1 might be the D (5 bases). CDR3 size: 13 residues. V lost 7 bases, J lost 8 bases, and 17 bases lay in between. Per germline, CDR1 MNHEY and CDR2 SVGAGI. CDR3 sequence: CASTRGQAAGYTF. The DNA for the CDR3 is TGTGCCAGCACTCGGGGCCAGGCCGCGGGCTACACCTTC.

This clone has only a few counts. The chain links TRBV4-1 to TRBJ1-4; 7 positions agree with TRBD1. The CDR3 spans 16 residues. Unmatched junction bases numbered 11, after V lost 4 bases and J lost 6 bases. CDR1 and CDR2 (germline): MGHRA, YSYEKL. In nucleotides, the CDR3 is TGCGCCAGCAGCCCCTCCGGGGACAGCAAGTATGAAAAACTGTTTTTT. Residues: CASSPSGDSKYEKLFF.

The CDR3 sequence is CASAGSTGRVGSPLHF. The CDR3, as DNA: TGTGCCAGTGCAGGTTCGACAGGGAGGGTCGGGTCACCCCTCCACTTT. This chain uses TRBV5-6 with TRBJ1-6; TRBD1 aligns across 7 bases. Germline V gene data show CDR1 as SGHDT and CDR2 as YYEEEE. The length of the CDR3 is 16 residues. J gave up 10 bases and V 8 bases, and 18 bases lay outside the gene matches.

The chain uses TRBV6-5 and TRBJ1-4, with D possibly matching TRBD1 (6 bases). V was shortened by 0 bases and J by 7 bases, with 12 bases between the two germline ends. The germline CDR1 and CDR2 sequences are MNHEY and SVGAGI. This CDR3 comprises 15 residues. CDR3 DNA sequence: TGTGCCAGCAGTTACTCGGGCGGGGGCGGTGAAAAACTGTTTTTT. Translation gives CASSYSGGGGEKLFF.

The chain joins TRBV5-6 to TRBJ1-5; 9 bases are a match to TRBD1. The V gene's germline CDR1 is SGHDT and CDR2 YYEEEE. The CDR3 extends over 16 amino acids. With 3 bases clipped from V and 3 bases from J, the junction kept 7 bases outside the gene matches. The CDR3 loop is CASSSGQGIFNQPQHF. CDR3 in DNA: TGTGCCAGCAGCTCCGGACAGGGGATTTTCAATCAGCCCCAGCATTTT.